Listed below are T cell receptor beta chains from one sample, sequenced in a study of T cells in Graves' hyperthyroidism and ophthalmopathy. TCRdb processed the multiplex PCR reads anew with MiXCR; each CDR3 protein has one entry. Of over 300,000 distinct CDR3 sequences in the sample, approximately 13% are singletons; the top ten hold 9.5% to 11%. The specimen was blood. These receptors were collected from a woman aged 55-70 years with Graves' hyperthyroidism. Both conserved end residues are part of each CDR3. The order of the fields is D gene, J gene, V gene, clone size, CDR3 DNA, CDR3 protein. The D gene is left open where the match is weak. Size is stated for part of the rows, as once, few or many counts, or as a class when the clone is expanded.

d_call: .; j_call: TRBJ2-6; v_call: TRBV24-1; clone_size: many; cdr3_nt: TGTGCCACCAGTGATCCAGGGATTGCTGGGGCCAACGTCCTGACTTTC; cdr3_aa: CATSDPGIAGANVLTF
d_call: TRBD1; j_call: TRBJ2-4; v_call: TRBV29-1; clone_size: many; cdr3_nt: TGCAGCGTTGAACTAGGACAGGGGAGTAGACTAGCCAAAAACATTCAGTACTTC; cdr3_aa: CSVELGQGSRLAKNIQYF
d_call: .; j_call: TRBJ1-1; v_call: TRBV24-1; clone_size: many; cdr3_nt: TGTGCCACCAGTGACTCCCCTTCGCCTGAAGCTTTCTTT; cdr3_aa: CATSDSPSPEAFF
d_call: .; j_call: TRBJ2-1; v_call: TRBV7-6; clone_size: many; cdr3_nt: TGTGCCAGCAGCCGACGGGTCTACAATGAGCAGTTCTTC; cdr3_aa: CASSRRVYNEQFF
d_call: .; j_call: TRBJ2-5; v_call: TRBV6-1; clone_size: .; cdr3_nt: TGTGCCAGCAGCTCCCTAAGAGACCAAGAGACCCAGTACTTC; cdr3_aa: CASSSLRDQETQYF
d_call: .; j_call: TRBJ2-1; v_call: TRBV3-1; clone_size: many; cdr3_nt: TGTGCCAGCAGCCGCCAGGGTAGCGTGGCTGAGCAGTTCTTC; cdr3_aa: CASSRQGSVAEQFF
d_call: .; j_call: TRBJ1-1; v_call: TRBV7-9; clone_size: many; cdr3_nt: TGTGCCAGCAGCTTCAGAAGCACTGAAGCTTTCTTT; cdr3_aa: CASSFRSTEAFF
d_call: TRBD1; j_call: TRBJ2-1; v_call: TRBV12-3/TRBV12-4; clone_size: many; cdr3_nt: TGTGCCAGCAGATCCCCGGGACAGGGTTCCAATGAGCAGTTCTTC; cdr3_aa: CASRSPGQGSNEQFF
d_call: .; j_call: TRBJ1-6; v_call: TRBV18; clone_size: many; cdr3_nt: TGTGCCAGCTCACCGGAGGCCCCCCTATCATATTCACCCCTCCACTTT; cdr3_aa: CASSPEAPLSYSPLHF
d_call: TRBD1; j_call: TRBJ1-6; v_call: TRBV7-9; clone_size: many; cdr3_nt: TGTGCCGTCGCAGGGGGGATGGATTCACCCCTCCACTTT; cdr3_aa: CAVAGGMDSPLHF
d_call: .; j_call: TRBJ2-1; v_call: TRBV3-1; clone_size: many; cdr3_nt: TGTGCCAGCAGCCAAGATTGGGCTGGGTGGTTCTTC; cdr3_aa: CASSQDWAGWFF
d_call: TRBD2; j_call: TRBJ2-2; v_call: TRBV11-1; clone_size: .; cdr3_nt: TGTGCCAGCAGCTTATCGACTAGCGGGAGCAACGGGGAGCTGTTTTTT; cdr3_aa: CASSLSTSGSNGELFF
d_call: TRBD1; j_call: TRBJ1-2; v_call: TRBV18; clone_size: many; cdr3_nt: TGTGCCAGCTCAAGTTCAGGGGGCTCTTATGGCTACACCTTC; cdr3_aa: CASSSSGGSYGYTF
d_call: .; j_call: TRBJ1-2; v_call: TRBV18; clone_size: many; cdr3_nt: TGTGCCAGCTCACCGCGGGACGACTATGGCTACACCTTC; cdr3_aa: CASSPRDDYGYTF
d_call: TRBD1; j_call: TRBJ1-5; v_call: TRBV20-1; clone_size: many; cdr3_nt: TGCAGTGCTATTCCTTGGACAGGGTATAGCAATCAGCCCCAGCATTTT; cdr3_aa: CSAIPWTGYSNQPQHF
d_call: TRBD1; j_call: TRBJ1-5; v_call: TRBV6-1; clone_size: many; cdr3_nt: TGTGCCAGCAGTGAGGGACAGGGGGCGCAGCCCCAGCATTTT; cdr3_aa: CASSEGQGAQPQHF
d_call: .; j_call: TRBJ2-5; v_call: TRBV3-1; clone_size: many; cdr3_nt: TGTGCCAGCAGCCAAGTTTCGGGTATTGGAGAGACCCAGTACTTC; cdr3_aa: CASSQVSGIGETQYF
d_call: TRBD2; j_call: TRBJ2-3; v_call: TRBV11-1; clone_size: few; cdr3_nt: TGTGCCAGGAGCTTCGGCGGGAGGGGCACAGATACGCAGTATTTT; cdr3_aa: CARSFGGRGTDTQYF
d_call: TRBD1; j_call: TRBJ2-2; v_call: TRBV7-6; clone_size: few; cdr3_nt: TGTGCCAGCAGCCAAGGACAGGGGGAAACCGGGGAGCTGTTTTTT; cdr3_aa: CASSQGQGETGELFF
d_call: TRBD2; j_call: TRBJ2-1; v_call: TRBV20-1; clone_size: few; cdr3_nt: TGCAGTGCTGGAAGCCCGGGACTAGCGGGGGGCTTTAGTAACAATGAGCAGTTCTTC; cdr3_aa: CSAGSPGLAGGFSNNEQFF
d_call: TRBD2; j_call: TRBJ2-1; v_call: TRBV24-1; clone_size: many; cdr3_nt: TGTGCCACCAGTGATTTAGCCCCGGGTAGCGGGGGTGAGCAGTTCTTC; cdr3_aa: CATSDLAPGSGGEQFF
d_call: TRBD1; j_call: TRBJ1-2; v_call: TRBV20-1; clone_size: few; cdr3_nt: TGCAGTGCCTGGGACAGGGGCGTCTATGGCTACACCTTC; cdr3_aa: CSAWDRGVYGYTF
d_call: .; j_call: TRBJ2-7; v_call: TRBV27; clone_size: many; cdr3_nt: TGTGCCAGCACCGGGAGCAGATACGAGCAGTACTTC; cdr3_aa: CASTGSRYEQYF
d_call: .; j_call: TRBJ1-1; v_call: TRBV20-1; clone_size: many; cdr3_nt: TGCAGTGCTAGACCGACAGTGAACACTGAAGCTTTCTTT; cdr3_aa: CSARPTVNTEAFF
d_call: .; j_call: TRBJ1-4; v_call: TRBV28; clone_size: many; cdr3_nt: TGTGCCAGCAGTTTAGGCATACGTGAAGAAAAACTGTTTTTT; cdr3_aa: CASSLGIREEKLFF
d_call: TRBD2; j_call: TRBJ2-7; v_call: TRBV5-1; clone_size: many; cdr3_nt: TGCGCCAGCGCGGGACTAGCGTCCCACGAGCAGTACTTC; cdr3_aa: CASAGLASHEQYF
d_call: TRBD2; j_call: TRBJ2-7; v_call: TRBV6-1; clone_size: .; cdr3_nt: TGTGCCAGCACCTCCATAGCGGGAGGATCTTCCTACGAGCAGTACTTC; cdr3_aa: CASTSIAGGSSYEQYF